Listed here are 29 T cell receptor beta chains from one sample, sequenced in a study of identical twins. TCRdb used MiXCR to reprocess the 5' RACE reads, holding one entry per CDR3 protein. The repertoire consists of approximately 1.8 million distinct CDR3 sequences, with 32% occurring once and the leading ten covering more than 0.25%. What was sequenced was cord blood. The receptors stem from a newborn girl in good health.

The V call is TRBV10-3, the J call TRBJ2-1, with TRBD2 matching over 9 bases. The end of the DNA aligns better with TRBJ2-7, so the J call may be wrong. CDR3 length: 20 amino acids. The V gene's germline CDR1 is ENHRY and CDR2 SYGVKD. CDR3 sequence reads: CAISEPRGLAPTSSYNEQYF. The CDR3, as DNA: TGTGCCATCAGTGAGCCAAGGGGACTAGCCCCCACGAGCTCCTACAATGAGCAGTACTTC.

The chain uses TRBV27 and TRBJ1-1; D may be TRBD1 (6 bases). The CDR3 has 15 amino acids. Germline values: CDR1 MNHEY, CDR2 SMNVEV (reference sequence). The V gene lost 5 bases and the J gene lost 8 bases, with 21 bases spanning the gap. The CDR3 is CASSTPGRGGLEAFF. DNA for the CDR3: TGTGCCAGCAGTACGCCGGGCAGGGGCGGTCTGGAAGCTTTCTTT.

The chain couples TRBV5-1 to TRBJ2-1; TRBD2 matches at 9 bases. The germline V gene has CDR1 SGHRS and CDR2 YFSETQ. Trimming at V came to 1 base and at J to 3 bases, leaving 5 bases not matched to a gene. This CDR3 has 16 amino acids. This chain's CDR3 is CASSLFPAGGYNEQFF. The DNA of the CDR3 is TGCGCCAGCAGCTTGTTTCCAGCGGGGGGCTACAATGAGCAGTTCTTC.

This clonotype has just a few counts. The CDR3 loop is CASRSDRGSEKLFF. The CDR3 DNA reads TGTGCCAGCAGGTCGGACAGGGGGAGCGAAAAACTGTTTTTT. This chain connects TRBV5-6 to TRBJ1-4; TRBD1 agrees at 10 bases. The ends lost 5 bases at V and 8 bases at J; junction bases unmatched: 6. The CDR3 runs to 14 residues. Germline V gene lookup returns CDR1 SGHDT and CDR2 YYEEEE. The variable domain in full, with the rest retrieved from reference TRBV5-6 and TRBJ1-4, is DAGVTQSPTHLIKTRGQQVTLRCSPKSGHDTVSWYQQALGQGPQFIFQYYEEEERQRGNFPDRFSGHQFPNYSSELNVNALLLGDSALYLCASRSDRGSEKLFFGSGTQLSVL.

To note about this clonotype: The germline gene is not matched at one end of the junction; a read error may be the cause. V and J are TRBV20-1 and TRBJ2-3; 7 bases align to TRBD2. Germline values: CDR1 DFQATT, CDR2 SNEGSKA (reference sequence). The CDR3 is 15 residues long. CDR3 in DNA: TGCGGTGCTAGAGGGAGGCGGGGGACCACAGATACGCAGTATTTT. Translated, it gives CGARGRRGTTDTQYF.

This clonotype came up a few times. The CDR3 DNA follows: TGTGCCAGCACTTCCCGGGACAGGGTTCAAGGCTACACCTTC. The encoded protein is CASTSRDRVQGYTF. The rearrangement uses TRBV25-1 and TRBJ1-2; TRBD1 matches at 9 bases. This CDR3 has 14 residues. Germline CDR1 reads MGHDK; CDR2 reads SYGVNS. V lost 7 bases to trimming and J lost 8 bases; unmatched junction nucleotides: 11.

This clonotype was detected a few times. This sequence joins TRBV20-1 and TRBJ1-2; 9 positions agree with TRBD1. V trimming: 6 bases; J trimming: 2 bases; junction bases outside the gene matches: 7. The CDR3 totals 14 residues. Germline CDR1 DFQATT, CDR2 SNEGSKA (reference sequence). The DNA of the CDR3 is TGCAGTGCGCATACAGGGGGCGAAAACTATGGCTACACCTTC. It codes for CSAHTGGENYGYTF.

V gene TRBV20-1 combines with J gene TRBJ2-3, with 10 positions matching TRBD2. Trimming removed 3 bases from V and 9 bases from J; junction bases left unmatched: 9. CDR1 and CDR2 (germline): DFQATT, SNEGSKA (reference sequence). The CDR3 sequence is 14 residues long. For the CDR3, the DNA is TGCAGTGCTAGTTTCGCTAGCGGGAGTGGCACGCAGTATTTT. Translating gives CSASFASGSGTQYF.

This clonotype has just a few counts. This CDR3 is CSARGQSNYGYTF. The CDR3 DNA sequence: TGCAGTGCCAGGGGACAGTCTAACTATGGCTACACCTTC. The gene calls are TRBV20-1 and TRBJ1-2; TRBD1 matches 7 bases. Germline V gene sequence: CDR1 DFQATT, CDR2 SNEGSKA (reference sequence). Trimming cost V 6 bases and J 0 bases; bases outside gene matches: 4. CDR3 size: 13 residues.

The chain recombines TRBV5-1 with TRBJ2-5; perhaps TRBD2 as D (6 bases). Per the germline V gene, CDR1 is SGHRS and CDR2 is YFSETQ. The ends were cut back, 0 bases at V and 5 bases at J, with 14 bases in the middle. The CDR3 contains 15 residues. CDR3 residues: CASSLALATRETQYF. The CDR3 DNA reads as TGCGCCAGCAGCTTGGCCCTAGCGACTAGGGAGACCCAGTACTTC. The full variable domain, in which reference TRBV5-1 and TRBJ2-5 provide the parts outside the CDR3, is KAGVTQTPRYLIKTRGQQVTLSCSPISGHRSVSWYQQTPGQGLQFLFEYFSETQRNKGNFPGRFSGRQFSNSRSEMNVSTLELGDSALYLCASSLALATRETQYFGPGTRLLVL.

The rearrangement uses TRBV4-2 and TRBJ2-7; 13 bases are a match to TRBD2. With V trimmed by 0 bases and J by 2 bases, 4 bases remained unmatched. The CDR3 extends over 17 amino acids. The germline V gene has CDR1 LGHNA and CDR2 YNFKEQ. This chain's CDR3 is CASSQDTTSGGAYEQYF. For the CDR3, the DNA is TGTGCCAGCAGCCAAGATACCACTAGCGGGGGGGCCTACGAGCAGTACTTC.

In DNA, the CDR3 is TGCAGTGCTAGGCGGGACGCCCCACGCACAGATACGCAGTATTTT. Translated: CSARRDAPRTDTQYF. V gene TRBV20-1 combines with J gene TRBJ2-3; D may be TRBD2 (6 bases). Trimming cost V 3 bases and J 1 base, with 14 bases left between them. CDR1 and CDR2 (germline): DFQATT, SNEGSKA (reference sequence). The CDR3 spans 15 residues.

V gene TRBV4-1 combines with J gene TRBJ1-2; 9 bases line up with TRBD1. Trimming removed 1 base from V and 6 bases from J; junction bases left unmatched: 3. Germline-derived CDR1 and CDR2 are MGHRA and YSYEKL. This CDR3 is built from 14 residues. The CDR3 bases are TGCGCCAGCAGCCAAGCAACAGGGGGCGATGGCTACACCTTC. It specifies CASSQATGGDGYTF.

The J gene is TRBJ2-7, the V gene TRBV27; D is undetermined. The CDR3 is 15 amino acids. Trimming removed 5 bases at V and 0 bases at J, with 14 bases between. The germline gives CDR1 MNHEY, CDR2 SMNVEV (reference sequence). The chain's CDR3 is CASSPLDVSSYEQYF. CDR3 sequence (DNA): TGTGCCAGCAGTCCCCTCGACGTCAGCTCCTACGAGCAGTACTTC.

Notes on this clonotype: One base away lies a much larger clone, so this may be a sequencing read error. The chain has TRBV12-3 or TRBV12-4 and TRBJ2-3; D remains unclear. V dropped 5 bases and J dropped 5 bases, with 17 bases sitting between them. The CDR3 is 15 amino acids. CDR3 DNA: TGTGCCAGCAGTACCCAGGCTAAGCGCATAGATACGCAGTATTTT. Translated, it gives CASSTQAKRIDTQYF.

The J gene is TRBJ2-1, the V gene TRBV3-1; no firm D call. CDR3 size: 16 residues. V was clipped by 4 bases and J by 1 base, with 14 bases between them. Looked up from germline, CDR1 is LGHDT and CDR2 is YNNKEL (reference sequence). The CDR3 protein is CASSPVAPASYNEQFF. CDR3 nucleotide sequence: TGTGCCAGCAGCCCCGTAGCTCCGGCTTCCTACAATGAGCAGTTCTTC.

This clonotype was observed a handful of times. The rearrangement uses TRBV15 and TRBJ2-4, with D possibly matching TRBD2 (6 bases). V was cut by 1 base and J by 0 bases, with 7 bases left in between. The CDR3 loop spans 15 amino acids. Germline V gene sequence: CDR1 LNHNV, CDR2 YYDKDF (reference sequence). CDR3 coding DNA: TGTGCCACCAGCAGAGGACTAGAAGCCAAAAACATTCAGTACTTC. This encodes CATSRGLEAKNIQYF.

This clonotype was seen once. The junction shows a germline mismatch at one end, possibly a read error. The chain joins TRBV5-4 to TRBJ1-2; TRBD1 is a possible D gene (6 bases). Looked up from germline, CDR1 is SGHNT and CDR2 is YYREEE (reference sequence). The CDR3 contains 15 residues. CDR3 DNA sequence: TGTGCCAGCGGCTTGGGCTGGGGGCTCAACTATGGCTACACCTTC. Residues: CASGLGWGLNYGYTF.

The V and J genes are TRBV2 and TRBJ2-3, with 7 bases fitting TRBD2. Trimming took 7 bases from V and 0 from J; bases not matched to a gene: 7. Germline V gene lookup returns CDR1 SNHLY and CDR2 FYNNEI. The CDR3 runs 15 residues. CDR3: CASTGGSRSTDTQYF. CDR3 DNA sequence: TGTGCCAGCACCGGCGGGAGTAGGAGCACAGATACGCAGTATTTT.

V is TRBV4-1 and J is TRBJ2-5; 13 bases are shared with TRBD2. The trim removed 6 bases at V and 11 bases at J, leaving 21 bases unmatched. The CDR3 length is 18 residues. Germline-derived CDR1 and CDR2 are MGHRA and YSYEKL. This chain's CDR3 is CASSPRTSGSWTYNEQYF. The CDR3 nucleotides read TGCGCCAGCAGTCCTCGGACTAGCGGGAGTTGGACCTACAATGAGCAGTACTTC.

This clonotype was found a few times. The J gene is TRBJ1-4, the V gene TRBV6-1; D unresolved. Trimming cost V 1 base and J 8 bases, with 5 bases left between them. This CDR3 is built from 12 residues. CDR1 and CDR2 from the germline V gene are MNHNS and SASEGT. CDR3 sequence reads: CASSEEREKLFF. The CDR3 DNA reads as TGTGCCAGCAGTGAAGAGCGGGAAAAACTGTTTTTT.

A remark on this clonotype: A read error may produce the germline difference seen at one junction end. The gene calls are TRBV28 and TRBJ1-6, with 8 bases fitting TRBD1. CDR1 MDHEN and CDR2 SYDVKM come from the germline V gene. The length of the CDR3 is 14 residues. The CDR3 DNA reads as TGTGCCAGCAGTACGCTCCAGGGGGCTTCACCCCCCCACTTT. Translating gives CASSTLQGASPPHF.

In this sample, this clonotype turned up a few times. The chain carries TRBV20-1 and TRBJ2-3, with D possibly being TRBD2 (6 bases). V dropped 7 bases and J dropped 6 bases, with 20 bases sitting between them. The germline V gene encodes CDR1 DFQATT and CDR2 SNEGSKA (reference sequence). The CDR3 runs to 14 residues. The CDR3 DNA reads TGCAGTGTAGTCTCGGGACTCATGAAGGATACGCAGTATTTT. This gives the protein CSVVSGLMKDTQYF.

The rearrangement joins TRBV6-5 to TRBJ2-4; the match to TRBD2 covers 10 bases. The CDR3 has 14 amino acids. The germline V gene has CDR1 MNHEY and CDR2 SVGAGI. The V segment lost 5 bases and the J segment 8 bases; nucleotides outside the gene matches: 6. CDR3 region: CASSPTSGTYIQYF. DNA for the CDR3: TGTGCCAGCAGTCCCACTAGCGGGACATACATTCAGTACTTC.

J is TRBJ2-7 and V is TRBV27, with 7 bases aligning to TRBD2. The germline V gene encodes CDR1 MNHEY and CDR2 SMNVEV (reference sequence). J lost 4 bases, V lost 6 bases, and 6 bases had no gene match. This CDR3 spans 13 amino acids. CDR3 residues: CASRRGTIYEQYF. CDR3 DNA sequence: TGTGCCAGCAGGCGGGGGACTATTTACGAGCAGTACTTC.

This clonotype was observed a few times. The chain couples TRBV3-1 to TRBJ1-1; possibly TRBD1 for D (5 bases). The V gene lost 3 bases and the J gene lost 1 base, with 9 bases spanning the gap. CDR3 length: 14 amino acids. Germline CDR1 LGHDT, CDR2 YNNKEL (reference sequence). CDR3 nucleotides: TGTGCCAGCAGCCAGCCCAGGGCGAACACTGAAGCTTTCTTT. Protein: CASSQPRANTEAFF.

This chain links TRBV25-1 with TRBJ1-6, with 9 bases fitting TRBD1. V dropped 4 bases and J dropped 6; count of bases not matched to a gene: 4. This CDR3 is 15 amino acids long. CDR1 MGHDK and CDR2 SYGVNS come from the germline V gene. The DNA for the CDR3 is TGTGCCAGCAGTGCGCACAGGGGGCGTAATTCACCCCTCCACTTT. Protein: CASSAHRGRNSPLHF.

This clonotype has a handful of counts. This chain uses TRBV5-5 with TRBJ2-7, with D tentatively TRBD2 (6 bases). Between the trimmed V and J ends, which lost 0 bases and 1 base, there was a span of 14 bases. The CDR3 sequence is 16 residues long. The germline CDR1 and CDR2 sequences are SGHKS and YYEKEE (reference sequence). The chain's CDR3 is CASSLATGDFSYEQYF. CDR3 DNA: TGTGCCAGCAGCTTGGCCACGGGAGACTTTTCCTACGAGCAGTACTTC.

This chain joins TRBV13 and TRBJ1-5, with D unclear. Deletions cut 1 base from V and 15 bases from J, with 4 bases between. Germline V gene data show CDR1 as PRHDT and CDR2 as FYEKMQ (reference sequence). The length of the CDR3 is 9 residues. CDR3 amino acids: CASSLVGHF. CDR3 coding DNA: TGTGCCAGCAGCTTAGTGGGGCATTTT.